This T cell receptor beta chain comes out of a study of T cell repertoires in cytomegalovirus infection. Each CDR3 protein gets one entry after TCRdb re-called the reads with MiXCR. The profile covers under 600,000 distinct CDR3 sequences, with 15% to 20% appearing a single time and 20% to 30% taken by the ten largest. This CDR3 comprises 15 residues. Germline loops: CDR1 ENHRY, CDR2 SYGVKD. V shed 8 bases and J shed 8 bases, with 21 bases lying between them. Sequenced input: CD8+ T cells from PBMCs. The TCR comes from a human donor in good health (CMV status not recorded). Some clones in this sample may be carry-over from other donors' samples. J is TRBJ2-2 and V is TRBV10-3, with D perhaps TRBD2 (5 bases). The CDR3: CAIYDPGFTTGELFF. CDR3 DNA: TGTGCCATCTATGATCCGGGATTCACGACAGGGGAGCTGTTTTTT.